This TCR beta chain was recorded in a study of blood T cell repertoires in COVID-19. Background on the study: Acute and convalescent COVID-19 specimens originated in the United States, Italy and Spain. Sources were T cells, B-cell-depleted T cells, or PBMCs; the material itself was cDNA or gDNA.

Germline V gives CDR1 MNHEY, CDR2 SVGAGI. V lost 7 bases, J lost 3 bases, and 18 bases lay in between. The CDR3 has 15 amino acids. In the source study's methods: Nucleated cell counts were estimated from reference gene primer amplification. The method was immunoSEQ multiplex PCR; TCRdb's version includes in-frame clones alone and lacks a portion of them. V and J calls and clone size are given by that table; D and trimming were obtained from the DNA. The repertoire consists of roughly 200,000 clones, with more than 75% occurring once and the leading ten covering roughly 7.1%. Patients of the Seattle cohort, enrolled during active infection, were followed longitudinally.

Sequencing was carried out using peripheral blood. The receptor comes from a woman between 55 and 75 years old with COVID-19, enrolled during active disease. This chain connects TRBV6-5 to TRBJ2-5; D may be TRBD2 (5 bases). This CDR3 reads CASKKFRGSEETQYF. CDR3 sequence (DNA): TGTGCCAGCAAAAAATTCCGGGGTTCTGAAGAGACCCAGTACTTC.